Below are 8 T cell receptor beta chains sequenced from a single sample in a study of cytomegalovirus exposure and HLA in healthy donors (dated by TCRdb to the late 2010s). Libraries were prepared through the immunoSEQ multiplex PCR assay. For the multiplex PCR, a mixture combining 60 forward primers for TCR Vbeta segments and 13 reverse primers for TCR Jbeta segments was used. The immuneACCESS repertoire file appears here via TCRdb, limited to in-frame rearrangements. These files lack a portion of the clones; in checked studies, under half of the deficit traces to unresolved V genes, and the cause of the others is not known. The sample table holds over 130,000 clones, of which around 60% were seen once. Roughly 7% of the sample rests with the top ten. Source material: PBMCs. The source of these receptors is a woman aged 55-70 years in good health and CMV-seropositive.

The chain recombines TRBV7-9 with TRBJ2-1; possibly TRBD1 for D (5 bases). The V gene's germline CDR1 is SEHNR and CDR2 FQNEAQ (reference sequence). Trimming pared 5 bases from V and 7 bases from J, leaving 9 bases between. CDR3 length: 12 amino acids. DNA for the CDR3: TGTGCCAGCAGCCCAAACAGGAATGAGCAGTTCTTC. The encoded protein is CASSPNRNEQFF.

The gene calls are TRBV9 and TRBJ2-3, with 8 bases matching TRBD1. The CDR3 contains 15 residues. Germline V CDR1 and CDR2: SGDLS, YYNGEE. Trimming removed 4 bases from V and 5 bases from J; junction bases left unmatched: 9. The CDR3 region has the DNA TGTGCCAGCAGCACACAGGGGGGAGAAGTAGATACGCAGTATTTT. Translating it yields CASSTQGGEVDTQYF.

The gene calls are TRBV9 and TRBJ2-7, with 8 bases matching TRBD2. V trimming: 4 bases; J trimming: 5 bases; junction bases outside the gene matches: 11. This CDR3 has 15 amino acids. Germline V gene lookup returns CDR1 SGDLS and CDR2 YYNGEE. The CDR3 DNA is TGTGCCAGCAGCCCCATGGGACTAGAAGGGCACGAGCAGTACTTC. It translates to CASSPMGLEGHEQYF.

This clone was counted between two and nine times. The chain joins TRBV30 to TRBJ2-3; 10 nucleotides align to TRBD2. The V gene end was trimmed by 5 bases and the J gene end by 5 bases; junction bases not matched to a gene: 16. The germline V gene has CDR1 GTSNPN and CDR2 SVGIG (reference sequence). This CDR3 is 17 amino acids long. In nucleotides, the CDR3 is TGTGCCTGGCCGGACAGGGAAAGCGGGAGGGGAATAGATACGCAGTATTTT. Protein sequence: CAWPDRESGRGIDTQYF. The full variable domain, its missing parts supplied by reference TRBV30 and TRBJ2-3, is SQTIHQWPATLVQPVGSPLSLECTVEGTSNPNLYWYRQAAGRGLQLLFYSVGIGQISSEVPQNLSASRPQDRQFILSSKKLLLSDSGFYLCAWPDRESGRGIDTQYFGPGTRLTVL.

V gene TRBV2 combines with J gene TRBJ1-2; 7 bases are shared with TRBD1. Trimming took 8 bases from V and 3 from J; bases not matched to a gene: 9. CDR1 is SNHLY and CDR2 is FYNNEI in the germline V gene. The CDR3 contains 14 residues. CDR3 nucleotide sequence: TGTGCCAGCCCTCGGGACAGATCCTACTATGGCTACACCTTC. Residues: CASPRDRSYYGYTF.

This clone appeared once. The genes are TRBV27 and TRBJ1-2, with 9 bases aligning to TRBD1. V was pared by 3 bases and J by 2 bases, with 7 bases of the junction left unmatched. There are 16 residues in the CDR3. The germline V gene encodes CDR1 MNHEY and CDR2 SMNVEV (reference sequence). The CDR3 loop is CASSFLTGGSNYGYTF. The CDR3 nucleotides are TGTGCCAGCAGTTTCCTTACAGGGGGCAGCAACTATGGCTACACCTTC.

V usage is TRBV6-5 and J usage is TRBJ1-1; possibly TRBD1 for D (5 bases). CDR3 length: 13 amino acids. The germline V and J ends were trimmed by 7 bases and 4 bases, with 13 bases remaining between them. Germline V lookup: CDR1 MNHEY, CDR2 SVGAGI. CDR3 coding DNA: TGTGCCAGCAACCCAGGGATTGCCACTGAAGCTTTCTTT. Translated: CASNPGIATEAFF.

The V gene is TRBV9, the J gene TRBJ2-1, with D maybe TRBD2 (6 bases). Germline assignment: CDR1 SGDLS and CDR2 YYNGEE. Trimming removed 0 bases from V and 0 bases from J, with 10 bases in between. The CDR3 covers 16 residues. CDR3 amino acids: CASSVGIGSSYNEQFF. CDR3 sequence (DNA): TGTGCCAGCAGCGTAGGGATCGGGAGCTCCTACAATGAGCAGTTCTTC.